This is a list of T cell receptor beta chains from one sample in a study of blood T cells in healthy people across ages. Using its own MiXCR run on the 5' RACE reads, TCRdb lists one record per CDR3 protein. This repertoire shows more than 1,400,000 distinct CDR3 sequences, 40% to 50% found once; its top ten account for roughly 7.9%. Input material: blood. The source is a woman in her late teens or twenties in good health. CDR3s include the opening cysteine and the closing phenylalanine or tryptophan. The D gene is left open where the match is weak. Part of the rows lack a size; the others show once, few, many or a class for expanded clones.

TRBV7-9	.	.	TRBJ2-5	CASSLAGGFAETQYF	TGTGCCAGCAGCTTAGCGGGAGGATTTGCAGAGACCCAGTACTTC
TRBV11-2	.	TRBD2	TRBJ2-5	CASSLSRTSNYNEQYF	TGTGCCAGCAGCTTGAGCCGGACTAGTAACTACAATGAGCAGTACTTC
TRBV7-3	.	TRBD2	TRBJ2-1	CASSSRTSGGASYNEQFF	TGTGCCAGCAGCTCGCGGACTAGCGGGGGGGCCTCCTACAATGAGCAGTTCTTC
TRBV29-1	.	TRBD2	TRBJ2-3	CSAQKTSGSPDTQYF	TGCAGCGCTCAAAAGACTAGCGGGAGTCCAGATACGCAGTATTTT
TRBV2	few	.	TRBJ1-2	CASARVTEAYYGYTF	TGTGCCAGCGCAAGGGTAACTGAAGCCTACTATGGCTACACCTTC
TRBV15	few	.	TRBJ1-2	CATSRRTAPYGYTF	TGTGCCACCAGCAGACGGACCGCTCCCTATGGCTACACCTTC
TRBV19	.	.	TRBJ1-5	CASSIRQTNQPQHF	TGTGCCAGTAGTATCCGACAGACCAATCAGCCCCAGCATTTT
TRBV20-1	.	.	TRBJ2-5	CSAIIAAQETQYF	TGCAGTGCTATCATAGCGGCCCAAGAGACCCAGTACTTC
TRBV5-1	once	.	TRBJ1-2	CASSVTGGEYGYTF	TGCGCCAGCAGTGTGACGGGGGGCGAATATGGCTACACCTTC
TRBV27	.	.	TRBJ1-2	CASRPSTGKQYYGYTF	TGTGCCAGCAGACCGTCGACTGGCAAGCAGTACTATGGCTACACCTTC
TRBV27	.	TRBD1	TRBJ2-5	CASSTRQGEVQETQYF	TGTGCCAGCAGTACCAGACAGGGGGAGGTTCAAGAGACCCAGTACTTC
TRBV7-2	.	TRBD1	TRBJ1-5	CASSPKTGSNQPQHF	TGTGCCAGCAGCCCAAAGACAGGGTCCAATCAGCCCCAGCATTTT
TRBV11-2	.	.	TRBJ2-7	CASSFPMGSDFYEQYF	TGTGCCAGCAGCTTTCCTATGGGGTCAGACTTCTACGAGCAGTACTTC